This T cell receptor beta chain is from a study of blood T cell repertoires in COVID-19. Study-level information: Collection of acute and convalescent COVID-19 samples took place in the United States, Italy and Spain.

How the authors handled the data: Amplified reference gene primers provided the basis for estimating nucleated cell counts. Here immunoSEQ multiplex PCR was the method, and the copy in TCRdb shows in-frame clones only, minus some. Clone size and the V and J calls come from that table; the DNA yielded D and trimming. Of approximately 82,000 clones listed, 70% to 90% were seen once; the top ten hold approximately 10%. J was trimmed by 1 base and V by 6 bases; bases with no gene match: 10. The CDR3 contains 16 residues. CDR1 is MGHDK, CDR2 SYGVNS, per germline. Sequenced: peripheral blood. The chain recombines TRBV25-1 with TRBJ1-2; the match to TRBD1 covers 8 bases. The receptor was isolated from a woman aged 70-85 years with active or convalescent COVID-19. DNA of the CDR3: TGTGCCAGCAGCCCCCGAGGACAGGGCCTTAACTATGGCTACACCTTC. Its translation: CASSPRGQGLNYGYTF.